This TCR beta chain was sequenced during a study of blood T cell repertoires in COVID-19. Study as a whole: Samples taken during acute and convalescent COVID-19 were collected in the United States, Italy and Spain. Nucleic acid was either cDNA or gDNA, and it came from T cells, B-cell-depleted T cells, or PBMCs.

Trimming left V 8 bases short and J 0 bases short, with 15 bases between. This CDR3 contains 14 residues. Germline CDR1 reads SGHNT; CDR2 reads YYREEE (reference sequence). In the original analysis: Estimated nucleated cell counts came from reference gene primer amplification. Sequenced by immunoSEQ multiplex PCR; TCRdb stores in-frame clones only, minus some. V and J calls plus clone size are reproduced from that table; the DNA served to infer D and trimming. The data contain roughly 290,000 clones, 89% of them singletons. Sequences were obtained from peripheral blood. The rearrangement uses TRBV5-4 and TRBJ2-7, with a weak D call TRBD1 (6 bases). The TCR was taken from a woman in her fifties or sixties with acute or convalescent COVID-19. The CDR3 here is CASTVGGSSYEQYF. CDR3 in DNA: TGTGCCAGTACCGTAGGGGGAAGCTCCTACGAGCAGTACTTC.